This TCR beta chain was recorded in a study of shared clonotypes between healthy human individuals. Points from the study as a whole: The study found lower generation probabilities in non-shared clonotypes than in those shared by all four donors. Specimens sampled were limited to blood, with tissue repertoires likely differing.

For this clone: The antigen is undetermined.

The protocol was immunoSEQ multiplex PCR, while the TCRdb copy is restricted to in-frame clones and leaves out a portion. The table lists a few hundred thousand clones, about 96% of them singletons. This CDR3 region has 16 residues. Germline loops: CDR1 SGHRS, CDR2 YFSETQ. The V segment lost 0 bases and the J segment 0 bases; nucleotides outside the gene matches: 3. Material for sequencing was memory CD8+ T cells sorted from blood. Subset defined: CD45RO+ cells pooled with CCR7-negative TemRA cells. This chain links TRBV5-1 with TRBJ2-3, with TRBD2 identical over 8 bases. This sequence originates from a man aged 30-40 years in good health. CDR3 DNA: TGCGCCAGCAGCTTGGGAGCGGGAGATAGCACAGATACGCAGTATTTT. Amino acid sequence: CASSLGAGDSTDTQYF. Drawing the rest from reference TRBV5-1 and TRBJ2-3, the complete variable domain is KAGVTQTPRYLIKTRGQQVTLSCSPISGHRSVSWYQQTPGQGLQFLFEYFSETQRNKGNFPGRFSGRQFSNSRSEMNVSTLELGDSALYLCASSLGAGDSTDTQYFGPGTRLTVL.